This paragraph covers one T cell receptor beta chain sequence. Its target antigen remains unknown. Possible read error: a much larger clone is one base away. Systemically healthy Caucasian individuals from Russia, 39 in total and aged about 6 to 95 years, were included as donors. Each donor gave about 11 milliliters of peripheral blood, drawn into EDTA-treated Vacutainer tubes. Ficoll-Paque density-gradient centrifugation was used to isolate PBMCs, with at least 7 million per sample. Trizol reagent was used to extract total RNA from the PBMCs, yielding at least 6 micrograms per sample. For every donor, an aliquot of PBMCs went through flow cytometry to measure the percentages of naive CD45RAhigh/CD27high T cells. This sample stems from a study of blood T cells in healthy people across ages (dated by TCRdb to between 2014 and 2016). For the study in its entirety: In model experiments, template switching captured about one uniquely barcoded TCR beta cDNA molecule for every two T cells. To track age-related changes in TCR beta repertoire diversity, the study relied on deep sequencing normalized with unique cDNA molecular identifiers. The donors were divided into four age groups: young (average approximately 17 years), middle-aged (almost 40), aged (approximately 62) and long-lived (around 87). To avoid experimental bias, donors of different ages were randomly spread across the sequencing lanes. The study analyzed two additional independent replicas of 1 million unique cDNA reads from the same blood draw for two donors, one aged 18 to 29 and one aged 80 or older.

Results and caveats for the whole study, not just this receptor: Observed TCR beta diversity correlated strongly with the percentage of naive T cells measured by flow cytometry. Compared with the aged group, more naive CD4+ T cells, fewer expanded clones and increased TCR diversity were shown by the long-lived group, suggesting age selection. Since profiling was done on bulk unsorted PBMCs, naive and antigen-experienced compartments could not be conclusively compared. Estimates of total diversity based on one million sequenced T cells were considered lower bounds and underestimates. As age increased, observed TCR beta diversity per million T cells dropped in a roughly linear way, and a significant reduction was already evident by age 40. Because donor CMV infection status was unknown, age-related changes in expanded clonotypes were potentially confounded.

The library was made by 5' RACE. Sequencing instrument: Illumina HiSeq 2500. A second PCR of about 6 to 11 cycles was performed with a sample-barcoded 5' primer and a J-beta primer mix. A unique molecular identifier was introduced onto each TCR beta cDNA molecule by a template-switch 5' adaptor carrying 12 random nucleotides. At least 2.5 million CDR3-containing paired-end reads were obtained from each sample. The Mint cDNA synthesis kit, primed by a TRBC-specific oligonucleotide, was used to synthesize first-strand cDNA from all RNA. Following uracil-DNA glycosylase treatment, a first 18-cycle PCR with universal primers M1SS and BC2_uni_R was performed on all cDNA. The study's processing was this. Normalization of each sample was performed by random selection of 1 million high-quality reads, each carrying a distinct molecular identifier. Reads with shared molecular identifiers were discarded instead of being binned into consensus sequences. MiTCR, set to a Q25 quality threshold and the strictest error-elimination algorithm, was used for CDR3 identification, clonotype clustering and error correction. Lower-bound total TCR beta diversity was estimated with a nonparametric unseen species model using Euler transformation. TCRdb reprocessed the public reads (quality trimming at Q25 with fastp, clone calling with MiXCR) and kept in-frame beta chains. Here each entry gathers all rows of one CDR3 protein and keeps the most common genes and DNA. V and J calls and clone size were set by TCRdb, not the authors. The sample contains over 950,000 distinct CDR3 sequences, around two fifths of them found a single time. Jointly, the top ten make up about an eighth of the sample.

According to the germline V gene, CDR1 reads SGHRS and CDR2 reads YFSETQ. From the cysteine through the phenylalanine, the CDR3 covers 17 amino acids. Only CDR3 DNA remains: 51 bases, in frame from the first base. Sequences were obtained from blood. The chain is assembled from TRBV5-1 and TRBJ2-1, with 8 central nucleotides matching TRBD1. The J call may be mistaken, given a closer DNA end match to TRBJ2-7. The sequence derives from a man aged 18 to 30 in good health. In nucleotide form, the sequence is TGCGCCAGCAGCTATCCAGGGGGCGCAAGGGTTTACAATGAGCAGTACTTC. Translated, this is CASSYPGGARVYNEQYF.